This T cell receptor beta chain comes out of a study of shared clonotypes between healthy human individuals. Germline V CDR1 and CDR2: MDHEN, SYDVKM. The CDR3 has 13 residues. Donors comprised healthy HIV-negative adults lacking recent acute infections or vaccinations. In regard to this clone: A far larger clone is one base from this, pointing to a likely read error.

The assay was carried out at the deep level. Assay: immunoSEQ multiplex PCR; the TCRdb copy retains only in-frame clones and omits some. The sample comprises fewer than 600,000 clones, about 74% of which are singletons, and around 12% rests with the top ten. Material for sequencing was PBMCs. The J gene is TRBJ1-2, the V gene TRBV28; 8 positions agree with TRBD1. The sequence came from a woman between 40 and 50 years old in good health. Some clones in this sample may be carry-over from other donors' samples. CDR3 amino acids: CAGSRTGPGGYTF. The DNA of the CDR3 is TGTGCCGGCAGTCGGACAGGGCCAGGTGGCTACACCTTC.